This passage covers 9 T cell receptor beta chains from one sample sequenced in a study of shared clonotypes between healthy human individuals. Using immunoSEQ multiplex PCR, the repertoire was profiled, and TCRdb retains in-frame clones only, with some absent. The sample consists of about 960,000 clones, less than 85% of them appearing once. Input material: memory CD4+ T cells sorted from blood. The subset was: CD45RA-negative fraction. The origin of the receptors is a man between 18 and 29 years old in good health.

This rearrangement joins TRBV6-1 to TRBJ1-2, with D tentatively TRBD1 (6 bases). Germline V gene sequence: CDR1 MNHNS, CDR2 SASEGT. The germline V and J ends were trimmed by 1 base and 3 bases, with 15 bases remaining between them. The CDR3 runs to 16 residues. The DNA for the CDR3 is TGTGCCAGCAGTGAAGGGAACAGGGTTCTGGACTATGGCTACACCTTC. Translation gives CASSEGNRVLDYGYTF.

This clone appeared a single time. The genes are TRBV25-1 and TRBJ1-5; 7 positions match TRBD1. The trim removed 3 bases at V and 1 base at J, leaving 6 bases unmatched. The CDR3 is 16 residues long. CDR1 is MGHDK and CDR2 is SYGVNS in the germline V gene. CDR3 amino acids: CASSDDRVASNQPQHF. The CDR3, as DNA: TGTGCCAGCAGTGACGACAGGGTGGCGAGCAATCAGCCCCAGCATTTT.

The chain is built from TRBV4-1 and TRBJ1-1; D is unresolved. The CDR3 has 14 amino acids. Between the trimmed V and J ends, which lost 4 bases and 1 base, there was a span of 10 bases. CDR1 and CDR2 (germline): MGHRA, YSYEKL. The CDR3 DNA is TGCGCCAGCAGCCGAACCCCAGCGAACACTGAAGCTTTCTTT. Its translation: CASSRTPANTEAFF.

The CDR3, as DNA: TGTGCCAGCAGCAAACCCGAAAAGGGGGGCAGGTCCATCCACTATGGCTACACCTTC. Its protein is CASSKPEKGGRSIHYGYTF. This chain joins TRBV21-1 and TRBJ1-2. TRBV21-1 is tagged as a pseudogene. CDR3 length: 19 residues.

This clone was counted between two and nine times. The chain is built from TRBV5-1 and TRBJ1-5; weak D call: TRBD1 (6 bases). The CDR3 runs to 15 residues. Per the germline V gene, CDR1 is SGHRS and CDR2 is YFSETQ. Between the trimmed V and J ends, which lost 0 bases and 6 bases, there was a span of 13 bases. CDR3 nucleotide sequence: TGCGCCAGCAGCTTGGAGGGGGAAAAGGTTCAGCCCCAGCATTTT. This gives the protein CASSLEGEKVQPQHF.

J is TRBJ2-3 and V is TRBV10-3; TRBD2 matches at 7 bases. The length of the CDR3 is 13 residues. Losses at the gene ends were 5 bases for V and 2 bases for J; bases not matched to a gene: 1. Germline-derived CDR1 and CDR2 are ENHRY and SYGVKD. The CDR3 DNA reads TGTGCCATCAGTAGCGGGGTCACAGATACGCAGTATTTT. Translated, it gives CAISSGVTDTQYF.

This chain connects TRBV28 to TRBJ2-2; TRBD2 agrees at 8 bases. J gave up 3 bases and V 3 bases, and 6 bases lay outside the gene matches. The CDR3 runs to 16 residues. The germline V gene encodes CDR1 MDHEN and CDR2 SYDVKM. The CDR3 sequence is CASSLGGGGYTGELFF. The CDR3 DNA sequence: TGTGCCAGCAGTTTGGGTGGCGGGGGGTACACCGGGGAGCTGTTTTTT.

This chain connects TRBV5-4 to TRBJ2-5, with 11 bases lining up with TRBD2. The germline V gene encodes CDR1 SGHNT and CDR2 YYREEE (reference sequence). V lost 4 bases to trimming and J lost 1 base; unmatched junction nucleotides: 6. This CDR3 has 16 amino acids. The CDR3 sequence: CASSARTSGPQETQYF. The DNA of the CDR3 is TGTGCCAGCAGCGCGCGGACTAGCGGGCCCCAAGAGACCCAGTACTTC.

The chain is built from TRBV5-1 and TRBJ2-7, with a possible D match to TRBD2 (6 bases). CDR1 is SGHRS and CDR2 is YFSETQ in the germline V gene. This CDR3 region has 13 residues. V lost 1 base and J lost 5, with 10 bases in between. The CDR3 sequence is CASSLWGVHEQYF. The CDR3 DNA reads TGCGCCAGCAGCTTGTGGGGGGTCCACGAGCAGTACTTC. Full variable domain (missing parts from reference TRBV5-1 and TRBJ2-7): KAGVTQTPRYLIKTRGQQVTLSCSPISGHRSVSWYQQTPGQGLQFLFEYFSETQRNKGNFPGRFSGRQFSNSRSEMNVSTLELGDSALYLCASSLWGVHEQYFGPGTRLTVT.